This entry lists 8 T cell receptor beta chains sequenced from one sample in a study of shared clonotypes between healthy human individuals. Data came from immunoSEQ multiplex PCR; TCRdb stores just in-frame clones and leaves some out. This sample has roughly 490,000 clones; 79% occur once, and the top ten carry 10% to 15%. Material for sequencing was PBMCs. The receptors were gathered from a woman aged 40-49 years in good health. Some clones in this sample may be carry-over from other donors' samples.

V is TRBV6-1 and J is TRBJ1-2; 9 bases line up with TRBD1. Germline lookup yields CDR1 MNHNS and CDR2 SASEGT. After removal of 7 bases from V and 7 bases from J, the junction contained 13 bases not matched to a gene. This CDR3 has 15 amino acids. The CDR3 reads CASNLGQGFDPGYTF. In DNA form, the CDR3 reads TGTGCCAGCAACCTGGGACAGGGATTTGACCCTGGCTACACCTTC.

The J gene is TRBJ2-1, the V gene TRBV19; a possible D gene is TRBD2 (6 bases). There are 15 residues in the CDR3. Germline V gene sequence: CDR1 LNHDA, CDR2 SQIVND (reference sequence). The ends were cut back, 2 bases at V and 0 bases at J, with 8 bases in the middle. DNA of the CDR3: TGTGCCAGTAGTATACTAGCGACCTCCTACAATGAGCAGTTCTTC. Its protein is CASSILATSYNEQFF.

The J gene is TRBJ1-5, the V gene TRBV9; 10 nucleotides agree with TRBD1. After removal of 3 bases from V and 1 base from J, the junction contained 1 base not matched to a gene. The CDR3 is 15 amino acids. Germline values: CDR1 SGDLS, CDR2 YYNGEE. The CDR3, as DNA: TGTGCCAGCAGCGCGACAGGGGGCAGCAATCAGCCCCAGCATTTT. Its translation: CASSATGGSNQPQHF.

V is TRBV4-2 and J is TRBJ2-7, with 9 bases identical to TRBD2. V lost 5 bases and J lost 4; bases outside the gene matches: 15. The germline V gene encodes CDR1 LGHNA and CDR2 YNFKEQ. This CDR3 has 17 amino acids. The CDR3 sequence: CASSSPWGSGSRYEQYF. The CDR3 DNA is TGTGCCAGCAGCTCACCCTGGGGTAGCGGGAGTAGGTACGAGCAGTACTTC.

This clone was detected only a few times. For the CDR3, the DNA is TGTGCCAGCAGCCTCTCGGGACTAGCCCAAGAGACCCAGTACTTC. It yields the protein CASSLSGLAQETQYF. The V call is TRBV7-2, the J call TRBJ2-5, with TRBD2 identical over 9 bases. The ends lost 5 bases at V and 1 base at J; junction bases unmatched: 5. The CDR3 loop spans 15 amino acids. CDR1 is SGHTA and CDR2 is FQGNSA in the germline V gene.

To note about this clone: This sequence may be a read error, since a much larger clone differs from it by one base. This chain joins TRBV5-6 and TRBJ2-6; D is undetermined. The CDR3 runs to 15 residues. Germline V CDR1 and CDR2: SGHDT, YYEEEE. Trimming shortened V by 4 bases and J by 0 bases, and 8 bases separated the two germline ends. CDR3 coding DNA: TGTGCCAGCAGCCATGGGCCCTCTGGGGCCAACGTCCTGACTTTC. Amino acid sequence: CASSHGPSGANVLTF.

The genes are TRBV5-1 and TRBJ2-7; D possibly uses TRBD1 or TRBD2 (5 bases each). Per the germline V gene, CDR1 is SGHRS and CDR2 is YFSETQ. The CDR3 sequence is 14 residues long. V gave up 0 bases and J gave up 7 bases, with 14 bases separating them. The CDR3 nucleotides read TGCGCCAGCAGCTTGGCACAGGCGCGAGGGGAGCAGTACTTC. This codes for CASSLAQARGEQYF.

The V and J genes are TRBV5-1 and TRBJ1-4; D is perhaps TRBD1 (5 bases). Trimming stripped 3 bases from V and 4 bases from J, with 7 bases between. The CDR3 is made up of 13 amino acids. Germline CDR1 SGHRS, CDR2 YFSETQ. Here the CDR3 reads CASSSGVNEKLFF. For the CDR3, the DNA is TGCGCCAGCAGCTCGGGGGTTAATGAAAAACTGTTTTTT.